Listed below are T cell receptor beta chains from one sample, sequenced in a study of Graves' ophthalmopathy and Graves' hyperthyroidism. TCRdb processed the multiplex PCR reads anew with MiXCR; each CDR3 protein has one entry. The sample has just over 600,000 distinct CDR3 sequences; about 24% are singletons. Sample: peripheral blood. Every receptor here comes from a woman younger than 30 with stable Graves' hyperthyroidism. Some clones in this sample may be carry-over from other donors' samples. Both conserved end residues are trimmed from each CDR3.

>TRBV20-1|TRBJ1-5
SAFPDRTLGTQH
>TRBV6-1|TRBJ2-2
ASSEVQGSTGELF
>TRBV11-2|TRBJ2-3
ASSLDPGLGTDTQY
>TRBV12-3/TRBV12-4|TRBJ1-1
ASKNSGLEGEAF
>TRBV19|TRBJ2-7
ASSIGRGQEQY
>TRBV6-5|TRBJ1-5
ASSYSSNGVGGQPQH
>TRBV15|TRBJ1-5
ATSRGSTGTYYSNQPQH
>TRBV11-2|TRBJ1-1
ASSHLSGQANTEAF
>TRBV20-1|TRBJ1-5
SARDTEFTGGNQPQH
>TRBV20-1|TRBJ1-2
SARDLVQRGYGYT
>TRBV5-1|TRBJ2-5
ASSLVFFGGETQY
>TRBV28|TRBJ2-3
ASSSRQDSGDTQY
>TRBV6-5|TRBJ1-5
ASSYSRYQPQH
>TRBV20-1|TRBJ2-5
SATRLAGAPETQY
>TRBV13|TRBJ2-7
ASSLGGSHYEQY
>TRBV6-1|TRBJ2-7
ASTYPIGTGGDEQY
>TRBV11-2|TRBJ1-6
ASSLAGPLH
>TRBV12-3/TRBV12-4|TRBJ1-5
ASSPPAGFYSNQPQH
>TRBV27|TRBJ2-5
ASSTGQGWTQY
>TRBV30|TRBJ2-1
AWSLSLTGGANEQF
>TRBV20-1|TRBJ1-1
SATTGASEAF
>TRBV5-1|TRBJ2-7
ASRSLGEGGRPPQY
>TRBV12-3/TRBV12-4|TRBJ2-7
ASRPQRKSYEQY
>TRBV20-1|TRBJ1-1
SAHNTGKGTEAF
>TRBV28|TRBJ1-1
ASSPAQVKDTEAF
>TRBV6-2/TRBV6-3|TRBJ1-1
ASSRPDTPWNTEAF
>TRBV19|TRBJ2-5
ASSMWRGEETQY
>TRBV5-1|TRBJ2-3
ASSLPHRLASTDTQY
>TRBV2|TRBJ2-7
ASSLQGTHEQY
>TRBV6-5|TRBJ1-3
ASSYSSGVGNTIY
>TRBV6-1|TRBJ1-1
ASSHWNTEAF
>TRBV12-3/TRBV12-4|TRBJ2-2
ATRTGVTGELF
>TRBV28|TRBJ2-5
ASSPGTSGRRGETQY
>TRBV4-2|TRBJ1-3
ASSLGTPHRDRHSGNTIY
>TRBV29-1|TRBJ2-3
SVGTGPTDTQY
>TRBV6-1|TRBJ1-1
ASAPRQMNTEAF
>TRBV30|TRBJ1-2
AWSLGGILNNGYT
>TRBV19|TRBJ2-7
ASSISERSSEQY
>TRBV28|TRBJ1-1
ASSLGGASGNTEAF
>TRBV6-2/TRBV6-3|TRBJ2-5
ASTPGDFETQY
>TRBV12-3/TRBV12-4|TRBJ2-7
ASSHPPLKGGYEQY
>TRBV18|TRBJ1-1
ASSPAQGVNTEAF
>TRBV5-5|TRBJ2-7
ASGSQGAPAYEQY
>TRBV27|TRBJ1-2
ASSLGPPAYYGYT